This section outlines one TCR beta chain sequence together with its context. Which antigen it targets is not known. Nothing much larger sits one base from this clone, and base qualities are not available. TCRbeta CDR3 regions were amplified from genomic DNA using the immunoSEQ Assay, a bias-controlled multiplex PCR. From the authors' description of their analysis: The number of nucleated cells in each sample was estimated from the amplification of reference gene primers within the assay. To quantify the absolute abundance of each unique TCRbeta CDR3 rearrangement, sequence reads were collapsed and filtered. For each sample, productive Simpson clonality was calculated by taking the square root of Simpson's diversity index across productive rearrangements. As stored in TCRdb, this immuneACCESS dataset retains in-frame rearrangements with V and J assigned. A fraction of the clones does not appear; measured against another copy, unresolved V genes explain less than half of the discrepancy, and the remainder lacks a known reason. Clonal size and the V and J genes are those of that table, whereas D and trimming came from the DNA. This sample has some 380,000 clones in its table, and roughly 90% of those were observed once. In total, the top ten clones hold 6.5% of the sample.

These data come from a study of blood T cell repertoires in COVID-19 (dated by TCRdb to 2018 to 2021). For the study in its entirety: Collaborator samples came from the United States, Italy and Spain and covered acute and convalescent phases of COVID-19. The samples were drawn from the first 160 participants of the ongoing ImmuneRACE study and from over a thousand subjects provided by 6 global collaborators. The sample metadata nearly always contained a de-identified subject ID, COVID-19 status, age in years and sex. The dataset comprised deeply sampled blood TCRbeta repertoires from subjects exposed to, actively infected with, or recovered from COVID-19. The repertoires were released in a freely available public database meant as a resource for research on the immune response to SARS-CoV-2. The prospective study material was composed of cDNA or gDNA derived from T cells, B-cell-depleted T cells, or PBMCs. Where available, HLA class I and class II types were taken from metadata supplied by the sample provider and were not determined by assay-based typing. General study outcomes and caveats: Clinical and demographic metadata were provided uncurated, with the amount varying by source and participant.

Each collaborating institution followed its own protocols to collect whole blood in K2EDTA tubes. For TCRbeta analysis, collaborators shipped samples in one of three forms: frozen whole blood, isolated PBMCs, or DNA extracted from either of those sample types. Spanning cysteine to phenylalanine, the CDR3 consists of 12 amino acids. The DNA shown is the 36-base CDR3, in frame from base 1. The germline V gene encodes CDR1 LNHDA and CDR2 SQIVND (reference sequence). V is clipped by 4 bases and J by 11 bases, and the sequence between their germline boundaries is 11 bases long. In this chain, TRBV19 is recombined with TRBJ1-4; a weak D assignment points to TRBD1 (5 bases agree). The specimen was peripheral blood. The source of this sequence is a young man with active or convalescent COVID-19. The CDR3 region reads CASSTGGDKLFF. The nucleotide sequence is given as TGTGCCAGTAGTACGGGAGGGGATAAACTGTTTTTT.